What follows describes a single T cell receptor beta chain. Its antigen remains unidentified. The assay was immunoSEQ multiplex PCR, and TCRdb's table has in-frame clones only and misses some. The table shows about 1 million clones, with about 75% occurring only once. The data are from a study of shared clonotypes between healthy human individuals. Study summary: Each donor contributed plates that comprised three CD4 naive, three CD4 memory, two CD8 naive and one CD8 memory. Overall study results and limits: Compared with clonotypes that all four donors shared, non-shared clonotypes had lower generation probabilities.

Donors, healthy HIV-negative adults, lacked recent acute infections or vaccinations. Within Nashville, Tennessee resided all donors, each a Caucasian adult. The germline gives CDR1 SGHRS, CDR2 YFSETQ. The V gene end was trimmed by 0 bases and the J gene end by 10 bases; junction bases not matched to a gene: 17. The CDR3 is made up of 18 amino acids. The chain joins TRBV5-1 to TRBJ2-1, with TRBD2 matching over 9 bases. This clonotype originated in a man between 18 and 29 years old in good health. The specimen sequenced was memory CD4+ T cells sorted from blood. Stated subset: CD45RA-negative fraction. This CDR3 reads CASSLGTSERKRSGEQFF. The CDR3 DNA follows: TGCGCCAGCAGCTTGGGGACTAGCGAGAGAAAACGTTCGGGGGAGCAGTTCTTC.